Below, 20 T cell receptor beta chains from the same sample are listed, as sequenced in a study of T cell changes during pregnancy in multiple sclerosis (dated by TCRdb to the late 2010s). Preparation of the library involved the immunoSEQ multiplex PCR assay. What TCRdb holds here is the immuneACCESS table cut down to in-frame rearrangements. Part of the clones is not present; checked against another copy, under half of the missing clones reflect an unresolved V gene, and the others are unexplained. The sample table records about 87,000 clones; around 93% of these occur just once. The ten largest clones represent around 1.4% of the sample. Specimen: peripheral blood, collected in the third trimester of pregnancy. These receptors originate from a female donor in good health, enrolled as a control in a pregnancy study.

The genes are TRBV4-2 and TRBJ2-5, with 9 bases lining up with TRBD2. The CDR3 spans 16 residues. CDR1 is LGHNA, CDR2 YNFKEQ, per germline. V shed 1 base, J shed 4 bases, and the junction held 7 bases outside the gene matches. Here the CDR3 DNA reads TGTGCCAGCAGCCAAGGAGCGGGAGGAGACAGAGAGACCCAGTACTTC. It specifies CASSQGAGGDRETQYF.

The chain carries TRBV5-5 and TRBJ1-2; 9 nucleotides line up with TRBD1. The CDR3 is 15 amino acids. Germline-derived CDR1 and CDR2 are SGHKS and YYEKEE (reference sequence). With 0 bases clipped from V and 3 bases from J, the junction kept 3 bases outside the gene matches. The CDR3 DNA reads TGTGCCAGCAGCTTGGCGGGACAGGGCTACTATGGCTACACCTTC. It yields the protein CASSLAGQGYYGYTF.

The chain employs TRBV4-1 and TRBJ1-2, with no clear D. V gave up 0 bases and J gave up 3 bases, with 8 bases separating them. This CDR3 is 14 amino acids long. CDR1 MGHRA and CDR2 YSYEKL come from the germline V gene. CDR3: CASSQEVGYYGYTF. As DNA, the CDR3 is TGCGCCAGCAGCCAAGAAGTCGGTTACTATGGCTACACCTTC.

V is TRBV6-1 and J is TRBJ1-2; 8 bases align to TRBD1. CDR1 is MNHNS, CDR2 SASEGT, per germline. The CDR3 has 15 residues. With 10 bases clipped from V and 0 bases from J, the junction kept 10 bases outside the gene matches. CDR3: CATVPRDRSNYGYTF. CDR3 nucleotide sequence: TGTGCCACCGTACCTCGGGACAGGTCTAACTATGGCTACACCTTC.

V gene TRBV28 combines with J gene TRBJ1-1; D call uncertain. In germline, CDR1 is MDHEN, CDR2 SYDVKM. Trimming cost V 4 bases and J 1 base, with 10 bases left between them. There are 14 residues in the CDR3. CDR3 sequence reads: CASSSPHKNTEAFF. The CDR3 nucleotides read TGTGCCAGCAGTTCCCCCCACAAGAACACTGAAGCTTTCTTT.

This chain uses TRBV19 with TRBJ2-1, with TRBD2 identical over 14 bases. Germline CDR1 is LNHDA and CDR2 is SQIVND (reference sequence). The CDR3 is 14 amino acids. The CDR3 here is CATGTSGRYNEQFF. The DNA of the CDR3 is TGTGCGACAGGGACTAGCGGGAGATACAATGAGCAGTTCTTC.

The rearrangement links TRBV6-1 to TRBJ2-7; D is possibly TRBD1 (7 bases). Germline lookup yields CDR1 MNHNS and CDR2 SASEGT. The CDR3 runs 17 residues. The ends were cut back, 3 bases at V and 2 bases at J, with 20 bases in the middle. The chain's CDR3 is CASSERARGDPAYEQYF. CDR3 DNA: TGTGCCAGCAGTGAGCGCGCCAGGGGGGACCCAGCCTACGAGCAGTACTTC.

The chain joins TRBV27 to TRBJ2-7; 14 bases agree with TRBD2. The CDR3 is made up of 15 amino acids. Unmatched junction bases numbered 8, after V lost 6 bases and J lost 7 bases. CDR1 MNHEY and CDR2 SMNVEV come from the germline V gene (reference sequence). The CDR3 DNA is TGTGCCAGCAGCCCGGGACTAGCGGGAGTGGGGGAGCAGTACTTC. Encoded protein: CASSPGLAGVGEQYF.

This clone was detected only once. The V gene is TRBV6-6, the J gene TRBJ1-5; TRBD1 matches 8 bases. V dropped 6 bases and J dropped 2; count of bases not matched to a gene: 9. The CDR3 is made up of 16 amino acids. The V gene's germline CDR1 is MNHNY and CDR2 SVGAGI (reference sequence). CDR3 sequence reads: CASRPRGLSGNQPQHF. CDR3 coding DNA: TGTGCCAGCAGGCCCAGGGGGCTATCTGGCAATCAGCCCCAGCATTTT.

This clone was found a few times. The chain joins TRBV5-1 to TRBJ2-2; D unresolved. CDR3 length: 14 residues. Trimming took off 1 base at V and 4 bases at J, with 8 bases between the two ends. The germline V gene has CDR1 SGHRS and CDR2 YFSETQ. This CDR3 is CASSLLEFTGELFF. In nucleotides, the CDR3 is TGCGCCAGCAGCTTGTTGGAGTTCACCGGGGAGCTGTTTTTT.

The chain is built from TRBV6-1 and TRBJ2-7; D is possibly TRBD1 (6 bases). This CDR3 has 15 residues. Trimming pared 6 bases from V and 2 bases from J, leaving 17 bases between. Germline lookup yields CDR1 MNHNS and CDR2 SASEGT. In DNA form, the CDR3 reads TGTGCCAGCAGAGCGACAGGCCTTGGGCCCTACGAGCAGTACTTC. Protein sequence: CASRATGLGPYEQYF.

The J gene is TRBJ2-7, the V gene TRBV25-1, with a possible D match to TRBD2 (6 bases). Germline loops: CDR1 MGHDK, CDR2 SYGVNS. The CDR3 runs 14 residues. Deletions cut 5 bases from V and 0 bases from J, with 11 bases between. CDR3 bases: TGTGCCAGCAGTTCCCGGGGAGGCTCCTACGAGCAGTACTTC. Its protein is CASSSRGGSYEQYF.

The genes are TRBV2 and TRBJ1-4; D might be TRBD1 (5 bases). The CDR3 has 13 amino acids. V dropped 6 bases and J dropped 8 bases, with 13 bases sitting between them. The germline V gene encodes CDR1 SNHLY and CDR2 FYNNEI. The CDR3 loop is CASSGTDEEKLFF. Written as DNA, the CDR3 is TGTGCCAGCAGCGGGACTGACGAAGAAAAACTGTTTTTT.

This chain connects TRBV20-1 to TRBJ2-2; a weak D match, TRBD1 (6 bases). Trimming removed 8 bases at V and 5 bases at J, with 9 bases between. Germline V CDR1 and CDR2: DFQATT, SNEGSKA (reference sequence). This CDR3 is 11 amino acids long. This chain's CDR3 is CSFRGTGELFF. The CDR3 bases are TGCAGTTTCAGGGGAACCGGGGAGCTGTTTTTT.

The V call is TRBV7-2, the J call TRBJ2-7, with 7 bases that match TRBD1. V shed 4 bases, J shed 1 base, and the junction held 19 bases outside the gene matches. CDR1 and CDR2 (germline): SGHTA, FQGNSA. The CDR3 loop spans 19 amino acids. CDR3 sequence: CASSSFGTAYTRGSYEQYF. DNA for the CDR3: TGTGCCAGCAGCTCCTTCGGGACAGCTTATACCAGGGGGTCCTACGAGCAGTACTTC.

The chain carries TRBV27 and TRBJ2-1; 12 bases match TRBD2. The germline gives CDR1 MNHEY, CDR2 SMNVEV (reference sequence). Losses at the gene ends were 5 bases for V and 4 bases for J; bases not matched to a gene: 3. The CDR3 totals 15 residues. DNA of the CDR3: TGTGCCAGCAGTCCCGGACTAGCGGGGTACAATGAGCAGTTCTTC. Residues: CASSPGLAGYNEQFF.

This chain uses TRBV2 with TRBJ1-4; the match to TRBD1 covers 7 bases. The V gene end was trimmed by 6 bases and the J gene end by 0 bases; junction bases not matched to a gene: 16. Germline V CDR1 and CDR2: SNHLY, FYNNEI. The CDR3 runs 19 residues. The CDR3 loop is CASSGYRDRERSTNEKLFF. CDR3 coding DNA: TGTGCCAGCAGCGGATACCGGGACAGAGAAAGGTCAACTAATGAAAAACTGTTTTTT.

CDR3 nucleotides: TGCGCCAGCAGCTTGAGGGAGGGGACAGGTTCCTACGAGCAGTACTTC. Its protein is CASSLREGTGSYEQYF. The chain joins TRBV5-1 to TRBJ2-7, with D maybe TRBD1 (8 bases). The CDR3 extends over 16 amino acids. The germline V gene has CDR1 SGHRS and CDR2 YFSETQ. The germline V and J ends were trimmed by 1 base and 1 base, with 15 bases remaining between them.

The chain is built from TRBV29-1 and TRBJ2-1; no definite D call. This CDR3 region has 14 residues. Deletions cut 6 bases from V and 0 bases from J, with 12 bases between. The germline gives CDR1 SQVTM, CDR2 ANQGSEA. The DNA for the CDR3 is TGCAGCGTCCAGGTATCGAGCTCCTACAATGAGCAGTTCTTC. This sequence encodes CSVQVSSSYNEQFF.

The V and J genes are TRBV6-5 and TRBJ2-7; 8 positions agree with TRBD1. CDR1 is MNHEY and CDR2 is SVGAGI in the germline V gene. CDR3 length: 13 residues. J lost 11 bases, V lost 0 bases, and 6 bases had no gene match. The CDR3 DNA reads as TGTGCCAGCAGTTACTCAGGACAGGGCTTGGAGTACTTC. It yields the protein CASSYSGQGLEYF.